The clone carrying this T cell receptor beta chain was observed at least ten times. Template switching added a universal primer site; cDNA carried unique molecular identifiers. One entry per CDR3 protein, called by TCRdb with MiXCR from the 5' RACE reads. This table has 120,000 to 150,000 distinct CDR3 sequences, approximately 4% appearing once. The data belong to a study of identical twins. This receptor was identified in a man in his late teens or twenties in good health. Input material: memory T cells sorted from blood.

The CDR3 sequence: CASLDGYEQYF. In DNA, the CDR3 is TGTGCCAGCCTGGACGGCTACGAGCAGTACTTC. The rearrangement joins TRBV7-8 to TRBJ2-7; D is unclear. This CDR3 is built from 11 residues. Germline V gene data show CDR1 as SGHVS and CDR2 as FQNEAQ. The ends were cut back, 8 bases at V and 3 bases at J, with 8 bases in the middle.